This TCR beta chain was retrieved from a study of blood T cells in healthy people across ages. Germline CDR1 reads LNHDA; CDR2 reads SQIVND (reference sequence). This CDR3 spans 13 amino acids. V was trimmed by 7 bases and J by 5 bases, leaving 12 bases between them. With a J-beta primer mix and a sample-barcoded 5' primer, a second PCR ran roughly 6 to 11 cycles. TCRdb analysed the 5' RACE reads with MiXCR anew, one entry per CDR3 protein. The sample has 750,000 to 950,000 distinct CDR3 sequences; 29% are singletons. This clonotype was counted a few times. This same sample was also part of a study on T cells of mothers and their children. That report adds: The TCR beta CDR3 read count exceeded 8.5 million for each mother and was about 3 million for each child.

The TCR sequence derives from a woman aged 40-49 years in good health. Sequenced material: blood. V gene TRBV19 combines with J gene TRBJ1-5, with D tentatively TRBD1 (6 bases). DNA of the CDR3: TGTGCCAGTACCCGGGACATCTATCAGCCCCAGCATTTT. Translated, it gives CASTRDIYQPQHF.